Described below is a single T cell receptor beta chain sequence and its context. Its specificity is not known. V gave up 11 bases and J gave up 4 bases; unmatched junction bases: 7. The V gene's germline CDR1 is SNHLY and CDR2 FYNNEI. The CDR3 is 12 amino acids. The data derive from a study of T cell repertoires in ileal Crohn's disease. As for the study in general: About half of patients got postoperative therapy: roughly 12 thiopurines, fewer than 20 anti-TNF.

Time point of the sample: neoterminal ileum biopsy at postoperative endoscopy, about 6 months after surgery. Overall study findings and caveats: Clonality above 26.8% at surgery always came with endoscopic recurrence.

Generated by immunoSEQ multiplex PCR, the TCRdb table keeps only in-frame clones and is missing some. There are a few thousand clones in the sample; roughly two thirds occur only once, and less than 35% lies in the top ten. This clonotype was sampled from an adult with Crohn's disease. The chain carries TRBV2 and TRBJ2-5; 7 nucleotides match TRBD1. Material: ileal tissue. The CDR3 is CAGRDRGETQYF. Here the CDR3 DNA reads TGTGCCGGCCGGGACAGAGGAGAGACCCAGTACTTC.